These 10 T cell receptor beta chains were sequenced from one sample in a study of T cells in Graves' hyperthyroidism and ophthalmopathy. TCR beta CDR3 regions were amplified from RNA transcripts. With the HTBI primer set, the TCR CDR3 went through a first round of RT-PCR. MiXCR, run by TCRdb on the multiplex PCR reads, gives a single entry per CDR3 protein. The table includes about 590,000 distinct CDR3 sequences, approximately 14% detected once. The sample comprised blood. Source of these receptors: a woman aged 25-40 years with Graves' hyperthyroidism.

The rearrangement joins TRBV20-1 to TRBJ2-5, with D unresolved. Trimming took off 6 bases at V and 0 bases at J, with 11 bases between the two ends. Germline assignment: CDR1 DFQATT and CDR2 SNEGSKA (reference sequence). This CDR3 has 13 amino acids. Written as DNA, the CDR3 is TGCAGTGCCCTTGACATACACCAAGAGACCCAGTACTTC. Residues: CSALDIHQETQYF.

The V gene is TRBV7-9, the J gene TRBJ2-1; possible D gene TRBD2, 6 bases. With 7 bases removed from V and 5 bases from J, the gap between germline ends came to 12 bases. The CDR3 consists of 13 residues. Germline assignment: CDR1 SEHNR and CDR2 FQNEAQ (reference sequence). CDR3 nucleotides: TGTGCCAGCAACCCCGGGAGAGACAATGAGCAGTTCTTC. Its translation is CASNPGRDNEQFF.

V usage is TRBV4-2 and J usage is TRBJ2-1; D is perhaps TRBD1 or TRBD2 (6 bases each). The CDR3 runs to 13 residues. CDR1 is LGHNA and CDR2 is YNFKEQ in the germline V gene. Deletions cut 4 bases from V and 8 bases from J, with 12 bases between. CDR3 amino acids: CASSLPEGDEQFF. The CDR3 coding sequence is TGTGCCAGCAGCCTTCCGGAGGGGGATGAGCAGTTCTTC.

At least ten counts were recorded for this clonotype. V and J are TRBV7-2 and TRBJ2-7, with TRBD2 matching 8 bases. CDR3 length: 15 amino acids. With 4 bases clipped from V and 3 bases from J, the junction kept 8 bases outside the gene matches. CDR1 and CDR2 from the germline V gene are SGHTA and FQGNSA. CDR3 region: CASSWTPGTSYEQYF. In DNA, the CDR3 is TGTGCCAGCAGCTGGACTCCCGGGACTAGCTACGAGCAGTACTTC.

V and J are TRBV7-2 and TRBJ2-7, with D hard to call. This CDR3 comprises 14 residues. The V end lost 2 bases, the J end lost 2 bases, and 10 bases lay between the germline ends. Looked up from germline, CDR1 is SGHTA and CDR2 is FQGNSA. In DNA form, the CDR3 reads TGTGCCAGCAGCTTATTTGGCAGCACCTACGAGCAGTACTTC. Translated, it gives CASSLFGSTYEQYF.

This clonotype has ten or more counts. The V call is TRBV3-1, the J call TRBJ1-1; possible D gene TRBD1, 5 bases. Deletions cut 3 bases from V and 0 bases from J, with 8 bases between. The CDR3 runs to 14 residues. Germline loops: CDR1 LGHDT, CDR2 YNNKEL (reference sequence). CDR3 bases: TGTGCCAGCAGCCAGGTACAGGTGAACACTGAAGCTTTCTTT. Protein sequence: CASSQVQVNTEAFF.

This sequence joins TRBV14 and TRBJ2-1; 15 bases fit TRBD2. Germline-derived CDR1 and CDR2 are SGHDN and FVKESK. V shed 0 bases, J shed 10 bases, and the junction held 7 bases outside the gene matches. This CDR3 region has 17 residues. CDR3 sequence: CASSQDWTSGRAKEQFF. The CDR3 DNA reads as TGTGCCAGCAGCCAAGACTGGACTAGCGGGAGGGCCAAGGAGCAGTTCTTC.

This clonotype came up many times. The chain employs TRBV20-1 and TRBJ2-1, with D perhaps matching TRBD2 (6 bases). The CDR3 contains 14 residues. V lost 3 bases and J lost 4, with 13 bases in between. Germline values: CDR1 DFQATT, CDR2 SNEGSKA (reference sequence). The CDR3: CSASGGLRYNEQFF. CDR3 bases: TGCAGTGCTAGTGGGGGACTTAGATACAATGAGCAGTTCTTC.

The chain joins TRBV28 to TRBJ2-2, with D perhaps given as TRBD1 or TRBD2 (5 bases each). CDR3 length: 14 residues. Between the trimmed V and J ends, which lost 3 bases and 3 bases, there was a span of 8 bases. From germline, CDR1 is MDHEN and CDR2 SYDVKM. In nucleotides, the CDR3 is TGTGCCAGCAGTTTCGAGGGGCACACCGGGGAGCTGTTTTTT. This translates into CASSFEGHTGELFF.

Regarding this clonotype: Since a much larger clone is just one base distant, this may be a read error. The chain uses TRBV7-3 and TRBJ2-5; the D call may be TRBD1 or TRBD2 (5 bases each). The ends were cut back, 6 bases at V and 2 bases at J, with 13 bases in the middle. The CDR3 is 14 residues long. CDR1 and CDR2 from the germline V gene are SGHTA and FQGTGA. The CDR3 reads CASRTGRVQETQYF. The CDR3 DNA reads TGTGCCAGCAGGACGGGACGGGTACAAGAGACCCAGTACTTC.